The sequence of this TCR beta chain was determined in a study of blood T cell repertoires in COVID-19 (dated by TCRdb to between 2020 and 2021). About the study as a whole: Samples from collaborators originated in the United States, Italy and Spain and spanned both the acute and convalescent phases of COVID-19. The material from the prospective study consisted of cDNA or gDNA derived from T cells, B-cell-depleted T cells, or PBMCs. Subjects who had been exposed to COVID-19, were actively infected with it, or had recovered from it provided the deeply sampled blood TCRbeta repertoires that made up the dataset. A freely available public database, intended as a resource for researchers studying the immune response to SARS-CoV-2, is where the repertoires were released. Samples were obtained from the ongoing ImmuneRACE study (first 160 participants) and from some 1,200 subjects provided by 6 global collaborators. The sample metadata nearly always contained a de-identified subject ID, COVID-19 status, age in years and sex. Where HLA class I and class II types were available, the types were taken from metadata supplied by the sample provider, not from assay-based typing.

What the study reported, not specific to this receptor: Clinical and demographic metadata were provided uncurated, with the amount varying by source and participant.

In the prospective study, participants were roughly 18 to 95 years old, resided in under 30 geographic areas of the United States, and were enrolled through a virtual design. To assign participants to cohorts, the prospective study relied on clinical history that participants themselves reported in a screening survey and a study questionnaire. ImmuneRACE Cohort 3 recovered participants were defined by two consecutive negative NP/OP PCR tests, healthcare professional clearance, or symptom resolution. In the prospective study, whole blood, serum and a nasopharyngeal or oropharyngeal swab were collected from each participant by mobile phlebotomists. Participants in the prospective study had the option to provide additional blood draws and questionnaires over a roughly 2-month period. Before DNA extraction, prospective study blood samples were shipped either frozen or at room temperature. TCRbeta CDR3 regions were amplified from genomic DNA by means of the immunoSEQ Assay, a bias-controlled multiplex PCR. The source study handled its data this way. The number of nucleated cells in each sample was estimated by amplification of reference gene primers within the assay. Sequence reads were collapsed and filtered to measure the absolute abundance of every unique TCRbeta CDR3 rearrangement. For each sample, productive Simpson clonality was calculated as the square root of Simpson's diversity index across productive rearrangements. Imported from immuneACCESS, the table was reduced by TCRdb to in-frame sequences with V and J called. These copies leave out some clones; in studies compared against another copy, an unresolved V gene accounts for under half, and the cause of the remainder is not known. The V and J calls and clone size were taken over from that table, and D and trimming were inferred from the DNA. This sample holds 400,000 or so clones; around 90% were observed only once. The top ten clonotypes cover roughly 0.66% of the sample.

As for this clone: Its specific antigen is unknown. Base qualities are not recorded, but no much larger clone differs from it by a single base.

The source is a man younger than 35 who had recovered from COVID-19. Sequencing was done on a sample of PBMCs or T cells enriched from blood (not recorded which).

At the DNA level, the sequence is TGTGCCAGCAGCTTCTCGAGCGGGAGGGCCAATGAGCAGTTCTTC. Its coded protein is CASSFSSGRANEQFF. This receptor chain uses TRBV5-4 and TRBJ2-1; 10 bases in the middle match TRBD2. Trimming accounts for 2 bases at V and 6 bases at J, while the number of junction bases matched to no gene is 5. From the cysteine through the phenylalanine, the CDR3 covers 15 amino acids. The read is trimmed to its CDR3 DNA, 45 bases read in frame from base 1. The germline V gene (reference sequence) provides CDR1 SGHNT and CDR2 YYREEE.